The 10 T cell receptor beta chains below come from one sample, sequenced in a study of blood T cell repertoires in COVID-19. Profiled with immunoSEQ multiplex PCR; TCRdb holds only in-frame clones, not every one. Here the sample spans about 130,000 clones, around four fifths being singletons. Input material: PBMCs or T cells enriched from blood (not recorded which). The receptor set was obtained from a man aged 30 to 45 who had recovered from COVID-19.

V is TRBV5-1 and J is TRBJ2-5; possible D gene TRBD2, 5 bases. The CDR3 sequence is 12 residues long. CDR1 and CDR2 from the germline V gene are SGHRS and YFSETQ. V was trimmed by 4 bases and J by 2 bases, leaving 6 bases between them. The CDR3 reads CASSREQETQYF. CDR3 nucleotide sequence: TGCGCCAGCAGCCGGGAACAAGAGACCCAGTACTTC.

The CDR3 DNA follows: TGTGCTAGTGGCAACCAGGGAGATACGCAGTATTTT. As protein: CASGNQGDTQYF. The chain employs TRBV12-5 and TRBJ2-3; weak D call: TRBD1 (5 bases). The CDR3 length is 12 residues. In germline, CDR1 is LGHNT, CDR2 FRNRAP. Trimming removed 6 bases from V and 5 bases from J, with 9 bases in between.

V is TRBV29-1 and J is TRBJ1-5; 8 bases are shared with TRBD1. The CDR3 totals 12 residues. V lost 4 bases to trimming and J lost 4 bases; unmatched junction nucleotides: 0. Germline CDR1 SQVTM, CDR2 ANQGSEA. CDR3 sequence: CSVGTGNQPQHF. CDR3 nucleotides: TGCAGCGTTGGGACAGGGAATCAGCCCCAGCATTTT.

The chain links TRBV28 to TRBJ1-6; 8 bases agree with TRBD1. The CDR3 covers 12 residues. V lost 8 bases, J lost 7 bases, and 1 base stayed unmatched. Germline V gene lookup returns CDR1 MDHEN and CDR2 SYDVKM. CDR3 DNA: TGTGCCAGCGGACAGGGCAATTCACCCCTCCACTTT. It encodes CASGQGNSPLHF. The full variable domain, in which reference TRBV28 and TRBJ1-6 provide the parts outside the CDR3, is DVKVTQSSRYLVKRTGEKVFLECVQDMDHENMFWYRQDPGLGLRLIYFSYDVKMKEKGDIPEGYSVSREKKERFSLILESASTNQTSMYLCASGQGNSPLHFGNGTRLTVT.

The rearrangement joins TRBV6-2 or TRBV6-3 to TRBJ2-2, with 14 bases aligning to TRBD2. This CDR3 is 16 amino acids long. The V segment lost 5 bases and the J segment 7 bases; nucleotides outside the gene matches: 6. CDR1 MNHEY and CDR2 SVGEGT come from the germline V gene. CDR3 protein: CASSATSGRAHGELFF. The DNA of the CDR3 is TGTGCCAGCAGTGCGACTAGCGGGAGGGCCCACGGGGAGCTGTTTTTT.

The genes are TRBV3-1 (or the pseudogene TRBV3-2) and TRBJ2-7, with TRBD1 matching over 8 bases. V lost 3 bases, J lost 4 bases, and 14 bases stayed unmatched. The CDR3 contains 17 residues. CDR1 LGHDT and CDR2 YNNKEL come from the germline V gene (reference sequence). The CDR3 loop reads CASSHTTGARRGYEQYF. The CDR3 DNA sequence: TGTGCCAGCAGCCATACGACAGGGGCCCGCCGGGGATACGAGCAGTACTTC.

The chain joins TRBV19 to TRBJ2-7; 10 nucleotides align to TRBD1. The germline gives CDR1 LNHDA, CDR2 SQIVND (reference sequence). The CDR3 is 15 amino acids. V was pared by 5 bases and J by 1 base, with 5 bases of the junction left unmatched. The chain's CDR3 is CASSWGQGTSYEQYF. The CDR3 DNA sequence: TGTGCCAGTAGTTGGGGACAGGGGACATCCTACGAGCAGTACTTC.

The rearrangement links TRBV11-2 to TRBJ1-4; D is perhaps TRBD1 (5 bases). The CDR3 extends over 15 amino acids. V was shortened by 0 bases and J by 4 bases, with 9 bases between the two germline ends. Germline V gene sequence: CDR1 SGHAT, CDR2 FQNNGV. The CDR3 DNA reads TGTGCCAGCAGCTTAGATACGGGACTTAATGAAAAACTGTTTTTT. Translated: CASSLDTGLNEKLFF.

The chain couples TRBV2 to TRBJ1-5; a weak D match, TRBD1 (5 bases). Germline V gene data show CDR1 as SNHLY and CDR2 as FYNNEI. V was clipped by 6 bases and J by 2 bases, with 14 bases between them. The CDR3 length is 15 residues. Here the CDR3 DNA reads TGTGCCAGCAGCTTGGGACTGACTGGCAATCAGCCCCAGCATTTT. Translation: CASSLGLTGNQPQHF. Supplemented by reference TRBV2 and TRBJ1-5, the full variable domain reads EPEVTQTPSHQVTQMGQEVILRCVPISNHLYFYWYRQILGQKVEFLVSFYNNEISEKSEIFDDQFSVERPDGSNFTLKIRSTKLEDSAMYFCASSLGLTGNQPQHFGDGTRLSIL.

The table lists this clone with a few counts. The genes are TRBV2 and TRBJ2-5; a possible D gene is TRBD2 (5 bases). V was cut by 8 bases and J by 2 bases, with 12 bases left in between. The CDR3 has 13 amino acids. Germline loops: CDR1 SNHLY, CDR2 FYNNEI. As DNA, the CDR3 is TGTGCCAGCCAGATAGCGTTTCAAGAGACCCAGTACTTC. Translated: CASQIAFQETQYF.